Here is one T cell receptor beta chain with its context. Its cognate antigen is unknown. Germline V CDR1 and CDR2: SNHLY, FYNNEI. J was trimmed by 3 bases and V by 7 bases; bases with no gene match: 10. The CDR3 is 15 residues long. This sample stems from a study of cytomegalovirus exposure and HLA in healthy donors. The wider study: An early release of data contained 80 million to 85 million unique TCRs, which came from HLA-typed donors.

It was with 60 Vbeta and 13 Jbeta primers that the PCR ran. Using immunoSEQ multiplex PCR, the repertoire was profiled, and TCRdb retains in-frame clones only, with some absent. Counted here are 100,000 or so clones, 77% occurring once; the ten biggest clones make up roughly 9.2%. Overall study findings and caveats: Generally TCR sequences proved uncommon, though certain public TCRs appeared in numerous donors. Reported performance of the classifier showed diagnosis of cytomegalovirus status with high specificity and sensitivity. Researchers reported that three CMV-associated chains were confirmed in vitro as CMV antigen-specific.

Sequencing was done on a sample of PBMCs. This TCR came from a woman aged 40 to 50 in good health and CMV-seropositive. V usage is TRBV2 and J usage is TRBJ1-2; 8 bases agree with TRBD1. CDR3 region: CASIRGRSLYYGYTF. The CDR3 nucleotides read TGTGCCAGCATCAGGGGGCGGTCTCTCTACTATGGCTACACCTTC.